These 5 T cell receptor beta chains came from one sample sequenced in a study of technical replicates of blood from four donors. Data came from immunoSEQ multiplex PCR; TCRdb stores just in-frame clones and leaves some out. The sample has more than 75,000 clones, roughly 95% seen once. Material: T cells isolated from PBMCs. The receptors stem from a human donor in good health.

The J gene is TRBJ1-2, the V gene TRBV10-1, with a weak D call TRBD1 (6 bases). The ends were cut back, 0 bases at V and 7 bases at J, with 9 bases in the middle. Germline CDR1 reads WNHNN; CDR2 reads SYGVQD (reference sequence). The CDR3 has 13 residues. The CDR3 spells CASSESIRGGYTF. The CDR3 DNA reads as TGCGCCAGCAGTGAGTCGATCAGGGGTGGCTACACCTTC.

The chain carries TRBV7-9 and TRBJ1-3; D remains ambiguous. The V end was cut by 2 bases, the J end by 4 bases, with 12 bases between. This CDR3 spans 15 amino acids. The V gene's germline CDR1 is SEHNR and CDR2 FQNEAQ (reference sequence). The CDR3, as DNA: TGTGCCAGCAGCTTATCAATCAGTCCAGGAAACACCATATATTTT. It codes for CASSLSISPGNTIYF.

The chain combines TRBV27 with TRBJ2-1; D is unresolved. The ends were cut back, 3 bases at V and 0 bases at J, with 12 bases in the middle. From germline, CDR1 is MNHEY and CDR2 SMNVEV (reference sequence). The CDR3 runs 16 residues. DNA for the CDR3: TGTGCCAGCAGTTTTTTAAGCCTTAGCTCCTACAATGAGCAGTTCTTC. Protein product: CASSFLSLSSYNEQFF.

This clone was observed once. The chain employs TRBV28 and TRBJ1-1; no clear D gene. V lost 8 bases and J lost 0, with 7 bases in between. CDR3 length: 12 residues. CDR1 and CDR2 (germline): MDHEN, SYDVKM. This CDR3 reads CASGSLNTEAFF. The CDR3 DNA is TGTGCCAGCGGCTCGCTGAACACTGAAGCTTTCTTT.

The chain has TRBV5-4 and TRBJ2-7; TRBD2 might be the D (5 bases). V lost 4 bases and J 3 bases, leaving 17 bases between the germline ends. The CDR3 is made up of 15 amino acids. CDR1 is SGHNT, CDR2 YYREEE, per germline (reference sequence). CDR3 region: CASSPVGSEVYEQYF. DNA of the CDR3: TGTGCCAGCAGCCCCGTAGGGTCGGAGGTCTACGAGCAGTACTTC.